Listed below are T cell receptor beta chains from one sample, sequenced in a study of human T cells and chemical hapten exposure. TCRdb analysed the RACE reads with MiXCR anew, one entry per CDR3 protein. The data show around 200,000 distinct CDR3 sequences, about 31% seen once. The source material was whole blood, sampled in connection with sensitization to the hapten diphenylcyclopropenone (DPC). The receptors stem from a woman aged 30 to 39 with alopecia areata. Some clones in this sample may be carry-over from other donors' samples. The CDR3 runs from the conserved cysteine through the conserved F or W. D genes are given only for firm matches. The size field is filled for only some rows; it gives once, few, many or a size class.

j_gene,d_gene,abundance,v_gene,CDR3nt,CDR3aa
TRBJ1-2,NA,NA,TRBV28,TGTGCCAGCAGTTTCTCGGCAGAGAACTATGGCTACACCTTC,CASSFSAENYGYTF
TRBJ1-2,NA,few,TRBV7-2,TGTGCCAGCAGCTCAGAGGAGGGAAGACGCTACACCTTC,CASSSEEGRRYTF
TRBJ2-7,TRBD1,NA,TRBV29-1,TGCAGCGCCGAGGGGGCAGCCTACGAGCAGTACTTC,CSAEGAAYEQYF
TRBJ2-1,TRBD2,few,TRBV29-1,TGCAGCGGTGAGAACCCCGGACTAGCGGTAAGCAATGAGCAGTTCTTC,CSGENPGLAVSNEQFF
TRBJ1-5,NA,few,TRBV2,TGTGCCAGCAGTGCTCAGATTACGATGGGCAATCAGCCCCAGCATTTT,CASSAQITMGNQPQHF
TRBJ2-3,NA,NA,TRBV27,TGTGCCAGCAGTTTAGCCATCACAGATACGCAGTATTTT,CASSLAITDTQYF
TRBJ1-1,NA,few,TRBV28,TGTGCCAGCAAGGGGAACACTGAAGCTTTCTTT,CASKGNTEAFF
TRBJ2-3,TRBD2,NA,TRBV29-1,TGCAGCCTTTCCGTAGCGGGAACCCCAGATACGCAGTATTTT,CSLSVAGTPDTQYF
TRBJ1-5,NA,few,TRBV12-5,TGTGCTAGTGGTTCGGGCAATCAGCCCCAGCATTTT,CASGSGNQPQHF
TRBJ2-7,TRBD2,few,TRBV28,TGTGCCAGCAGCGTAGCGGGCGGCTACGAGCAGTACTTC,CASSVAGGYEQYF
TRBJ1-2,NA,NA,TRBV5-1,TGCGCCAGCAGCTTGGGCGGTCTCCCTACGGACACCTTC,CASSLGGLPTDTF
TRBJ1-2,NA,few,TRBV28,TGTGCCAGCAGTTTAGTCAACGGCGGCTACACCTTC,CASSLVNGGYTF
TRBJ2-6,TRBD1,NA,TRBV18,TGTGCCAGCTCACCACCGGGGACAGGGGTCTCTGGGGCCAACGTCCTGACTTTC,CASSPPGTGVSGANVLTF
TRBJ2-2,NA,NA,TRBV28,TGTGCCAGCGGGGGGGGGCGGACCGGGGAGCTGTTTTTT,CASGGGRTGELFF
TRBJ2-7,NA,NA,TRBV21-1,TGTGCCAGCAGCAGTGACAGGATTCCCTACGAGCAGTACTTC,CASSSDRIPYEQYF
TRBJ2-3,NA,NA,TRBV20-1,TGCAGTGCTAGAAGGGTAGGACCGCGGGAAGATACGCAGTATTTT,CSARRVGPREDTQYF
TRBJ2-5,NA,few,TRBV7-2,TGTGCCAGCAGCTTCGGAGGGTCCGAGACCCAGTACTTC,CASSFGGSETQYF
TRBJ2-1,NA,many,TRBV28,TGTGCCAGCAGTCCCCAACAACCGGGGGGCTTTGAGCAGTTCTTC,CASSPQQPGGFEQFF
TRBJ2-1,TRBD2,few,TRBV5-1,TGCGCCAGCAGCTGGGAGCGGGAGAGATACAATGAGCAGTTCTTC,CASSWERERYNEQFF
TRBJ1-6,TRBD1,few,TRBV4-3,TGCGCCAGCAGCCAAGAGTTGGACAGGGGTTTATCACCCCTCCACTTT,CASSQELDRGLSPLHF
TRBJ1-2,TRBD1,few,TRBV6-5,TGTGCCAGCAGTTGGGCCGGGACAGGGGACGGCTACACCTTC,CASSWAGTGDGYTF
TRBJ2-1,NA,NA,TRBV4-3,TGCGCCAGCAGCCGGTTCTGGACCGACAACAATGAGCAGTTCTTC,CASSRFWTDNNEQFF
TRBJ2-7,NA,few,TRBV20-1,TGCAGTGCTATCGCGTTGGGGGGAGGGGGCTCCTACGAGCAGTACTTC,CSAIALGGGGSYEQYF
TRBJ2-3,TRBD2,NA,TRBV2,TGTGTCAGCATTAGCGGGAGGCTTAGCACAGATACGCAGTATTTT,CVSISGRLSTDTQYF
TRBJ2-1,NA,NA,TRBV7-9,TGTGCCAGCAGCTTAAAAGGTAGTGGGGACATCGCGCAGTTCTTC,CASSLKGSGDIAQFF
TRBJ2-1,NA,few,TRBV12-3/TRBV12-4,TGTGCCAGCACCTCACGCCACAATGAGCAGTTCTTC,CASTSRHNEQFF
TRBJ2-7,NA,few,TRBV7-2,TGTGCCAGCAGCTACCAATCGGGGGACCCCTACGAGCAGTACTTC,CASSYQSGDPYEQYF
TRBJ1-5,TRBD1,few,TRBV28,TGTGCCAGCAGTCCTTCCCGCGGGACAGGGGGTGTGAGCAATCAGCCCCAGCATTTT,CASSPSRGTGGVSNQPQHF